This T cell receptor (beta chain) was profiled in a study of tissue T cells after allogeneic stem cell transplantation. Turning to this clone: Its antigen is undetermined. Here the gene names and germline are mouse. With the read ending 1 residue before the CDR3 end, the germline J gene is used to fill in that end. Other DNA sequences in this specimen translate into the identical CDR3.

V was trimmed by 1 base and J by 0 bases, leaving 5 bases between them. The CDR3 is 14 residues long. Germline CDR1 SGHSA, CDR2 FRNQAP. Notes on the study in general: Shared clones across patients were few; motif clustering revealed tissue-specific shared signatures.

Time point reported: mouse harvest day 7 after allogeneic transplant. The graft held 10^6 splenic CD5+ T cells and 10^7 T-cell-depleted bone marrow cells. B6 (H2b) cells into BALB/c (H2d) mice; tissues taken at day 7 or 14. TCRbeta CDR3 was sequenced at survey depth with template counts. Libraries were prepared by immunoSEQ multiplex PCR; TCRdb keeps only in-frame clonotypes and omits some of them. This table holds over 5,500 clones, around 50% found once. Material: gut tissue. The V call is TRBV16, the J call TRBJ2-3; D uncertain. This clonotype was obtained from a female BALB/c mouse given C57BL/6 T cells with graft-versus-host disease after an allogeneic hematopoietic cell transplant. The CDR3 bases that were read are TGTGCAAGCAGCTTAGCATCTAGTGCAGAAACGCTGTAT. Its translation is CASSLASSAETLY. The entire CDR3 protein reads CASSLASSAETLYF.